The 4 T cell receptor beta chains in this list originate from one sample, sequenced in a study of blood T cells in healthy people across ages. The use of a sample-barcoded 5' primer and a J-beta primer mix characterized a second PCR of about 7 to 12 cycles. One entry per CDR3 protein results from TCRdb running MiXCR on the 5' RACE reads. The table includes 1.5 million to 2 million distinct CDR3 sequences, about 50% detected once. The sequenced sample consisted of blood. The receptors shown here come from a woman in her thirties or forties in good health.

The V gene is TRBV6-5, the J gene TRBJ2-1; TRBD2 matches 10 bases. Germline assignment: CDR1 MNHEY and CDR2 SVGAGI. This CDR3 is 17 amino acids long. V lost 2 bases and J lost 3; bases outside the gene matches: 7. CDR3 sequence (DNA): TGTGCCAGCAGTTACGGGGTACTAGCGGGGAACTACAATGAGCAGTTCTTC. Translation: CASSYGVLAGNYNEQFF.

This clonotype came up many times. In DNA, the CDR3 is TGCAGCGTGAGGGGGGTCCAGACAGATACGCAGTATTTT. Amino acid sequence: CSVRGVQTDTQYF. J is TRBJ2-3 and V is TRBV29-1, with D possibly being TRBD1 or TRBD2 (6 bases each). Germline CDR1 SQVTM, CDR2 ANQGSEA. This CDR3 comprises 13 residues. V was pared by 6 bases and J by 3 bases, with 13 bases between.

This clonotype was observed a few times. The germline gene is not matched at one end of the junction; a read error may be the cause. This chain joins TRBV6-5 and TRBJ1-6, with a tentative D call TRBD1 (6 bases). Germline loops: CDR1 MNHEY, CDR2 SVGAGI. The CDR3 sequence is 16 residues long. The CDR3 sequence is CASSSRDNNYNSPLHF. Here the CDR3 DNA reads TGTGCCAGTAGTTCACGGGACAATAACTATAATTCACCCCTCCACTTT.

This clonotype was counted a single time. This chain joins TRBV5-1 and TRBJ2-3; TRBD2 might be the D (6 bases). Germline assignment: CDR1 SGHRS and CDR2 YFSETQ. The V end was cut by 0 bases, the J end by 4 bases, with 12 bases between. The CDR3 extends over 15 amino acids. CDR3 sequence (DNA): TGCGCCAGCAGCTTGGTTTGGCGGGGTTCAGATACGCAGTATTTT. As protein: CASSLVWRGSDTQYF.